The 9 T cell receptor beta chains presented below share a single source sample, sequenced in a study of beta chain features in type 1 diabetes. Findings of the study overall: Among all four CD4+ subsets, Type 1 diabetes patients had TCRB CDR3s that were moderately but significantly shorter.

Investigators reverse transcribed all isolated RNA, so they sequenced expressed TCRB transcripts. Generated by immunoSEQ multiplex PCR, the TCRdb table keeps only in-frame clones and is missing some. The profile shows almost 350,000 clones, about a tenth of them singletons. Their antigens are not known. The sequencing input was central memory CD4+ T cells from blood. Every receptor here comes from a man younger than 45 with type 1 diabetes.

This clone was counted only a few times. The rearrangement uses TRBV5-6 and TRBJ2-1; D unclear. The CDR3 covers 15 residues. The germline V gene encodes CDR1 SGHDT and CDR2 YYEEEE. V was cut by 0 bases and J by 7 bases, with 14 bases left in between. The CDR3 here is CASSLGGSLINEQFF. DNA for the CDR3: TGTGCCAGCAGCTTGGGAGGATCTTTGATAAATGAGCAGTTCTTC.

This clone was seen more than once but under ten times. V usage is TRBV6-6 and J usage is TRBJ2-5; D gene uncertain. CDR1 and CDR2 from the germline V gene are MNHNY and SVGAGI (reference sequence). The CDR3 loop spans 12 amino acids. V was shortened by 5 bases and J by 5 bases, with 9 bases between the two germline ends. CDR3 nucleotide sequence: TGTGCCAGCAGTAGCCGTAAGGAGACCCAGTACTTC. Amino acids: CASSSRKETQYF.

This clone was seen a few times. V usage is TRBV9 and J usage is TRBJ1-5; 10 positions match TRBD1. This CDR3 spans 16 amino acids. V lost 3 bases to trimming and J lost 0 bases; unmatched junction nucleotides: 3. CDR1 SGDLS and CDR2 YYNGEE come from the germline V gene. CDR3 sequence reads: CASSAGTGDSNQPQHF. The DNA of the CDR3 is TGTGCCAGCAGCGCGGGGACAGGGGATAGCAATCAGCCCCAGCATTTT.

This clone occurred a few times. The rearrangement uses TRBV10-3 and TRBJ1-1; perhaps TRBD1 as D (6 bases). Trimming cost V 0 bases and J 3 bases, with 11 bases left between them. The CDR3 spans 15 residues. Germline assignment: CDR1 ENHRY and CDR2 SYGVKD. The CDR3 sequence: CAISESSTGYTEAFF. As DNA, the CDR3 is TGTGCCATCAGTGAGTCCTCGACAGGATACACTGAAGCTTTCTTT.

V gene TRBV29-1 combines with J gene TRBJ2-7; D unresolved. The CDR3 is 13 residues long. Trimming left V 4 bases short and J 1 base short, with 11 bases between. From germline, CDR1 is SQVTM and CDR2 ANQGSEA. CDR3 sequence: CSVAVPDSYEQYF. The CDR3 DNA is TGCAGCGTTGCGGTCCCGGATTCCTACGAGCAGTACTTC.

This clone has more than one count but fewer than ten. This chain uses TRBV7-2 with TRBJ2-5; D unclear. There are 11 residues in the CDR3. The V gene's germline CDR1 is SGHTA and CDR2 FQGNSA. V was pared by 6 bases and J by 5 bases, with 7 bases between. CDR3 nucleotides: TGTGCCAGCAGGACGCAGGAGACCCAGTACTTC. Residues: CASRTQETQYF.

This clone was picked up a small number of times. The chain joins TRBV30 to TRBJ2-5; 9 bases are shared with TRBD1. This CDR3 contains 13 residues. Per germline, CDR1 GTSNPN and CDR2 SVGIG (reference sequence). The J segment lost 4 bases and the V segment lost 4 bases, leaving 4 bases of the junction unmatched. The CDR3 reads CAWKGTGRETQYF. The CDR3 DNA follows: TGTGCCTGGAAAGGGACAGGGAGAGAGACCCAGTACTTC.

The table lists this clone with many counts. This chain connects TRBV29-1 to TRBJ2-1, with D tentatively TRBD1 or TRBD2 (5 bases each). Trimming stripped 5 bases from V and 10 bases from J, with 15 bases between. Germline CDR1 SQVTM, CDR2 ANQGSEA. The CDR3 runs 12 residues. CDR3: CSVRGGPPEQFF. Here the CDR3 DNA reads TGCAGCGTTCGTGGGGGACCGCCCGAGCAGTTCTTC.

This clone was seen more than once but under ten times. J is TRBJ2-4 and V is TRBV2; 9 bases are shared with TRBD2. This CDR3 spans 18 amino acids. The trim removed 0 bases at V and 5 bases at J, leaving 11 bases unmatched. Germline V lookup: CDR1 SNHLY, CDR2 FYNNEI. The CDR3 DNA is TGTGCCAGCAGTGAAGCGCTTGCGGCGGGGGGGCACCAAAACATTCAGTACTTC. The encoded protein is CASSEALAAGGHQNIQYF.